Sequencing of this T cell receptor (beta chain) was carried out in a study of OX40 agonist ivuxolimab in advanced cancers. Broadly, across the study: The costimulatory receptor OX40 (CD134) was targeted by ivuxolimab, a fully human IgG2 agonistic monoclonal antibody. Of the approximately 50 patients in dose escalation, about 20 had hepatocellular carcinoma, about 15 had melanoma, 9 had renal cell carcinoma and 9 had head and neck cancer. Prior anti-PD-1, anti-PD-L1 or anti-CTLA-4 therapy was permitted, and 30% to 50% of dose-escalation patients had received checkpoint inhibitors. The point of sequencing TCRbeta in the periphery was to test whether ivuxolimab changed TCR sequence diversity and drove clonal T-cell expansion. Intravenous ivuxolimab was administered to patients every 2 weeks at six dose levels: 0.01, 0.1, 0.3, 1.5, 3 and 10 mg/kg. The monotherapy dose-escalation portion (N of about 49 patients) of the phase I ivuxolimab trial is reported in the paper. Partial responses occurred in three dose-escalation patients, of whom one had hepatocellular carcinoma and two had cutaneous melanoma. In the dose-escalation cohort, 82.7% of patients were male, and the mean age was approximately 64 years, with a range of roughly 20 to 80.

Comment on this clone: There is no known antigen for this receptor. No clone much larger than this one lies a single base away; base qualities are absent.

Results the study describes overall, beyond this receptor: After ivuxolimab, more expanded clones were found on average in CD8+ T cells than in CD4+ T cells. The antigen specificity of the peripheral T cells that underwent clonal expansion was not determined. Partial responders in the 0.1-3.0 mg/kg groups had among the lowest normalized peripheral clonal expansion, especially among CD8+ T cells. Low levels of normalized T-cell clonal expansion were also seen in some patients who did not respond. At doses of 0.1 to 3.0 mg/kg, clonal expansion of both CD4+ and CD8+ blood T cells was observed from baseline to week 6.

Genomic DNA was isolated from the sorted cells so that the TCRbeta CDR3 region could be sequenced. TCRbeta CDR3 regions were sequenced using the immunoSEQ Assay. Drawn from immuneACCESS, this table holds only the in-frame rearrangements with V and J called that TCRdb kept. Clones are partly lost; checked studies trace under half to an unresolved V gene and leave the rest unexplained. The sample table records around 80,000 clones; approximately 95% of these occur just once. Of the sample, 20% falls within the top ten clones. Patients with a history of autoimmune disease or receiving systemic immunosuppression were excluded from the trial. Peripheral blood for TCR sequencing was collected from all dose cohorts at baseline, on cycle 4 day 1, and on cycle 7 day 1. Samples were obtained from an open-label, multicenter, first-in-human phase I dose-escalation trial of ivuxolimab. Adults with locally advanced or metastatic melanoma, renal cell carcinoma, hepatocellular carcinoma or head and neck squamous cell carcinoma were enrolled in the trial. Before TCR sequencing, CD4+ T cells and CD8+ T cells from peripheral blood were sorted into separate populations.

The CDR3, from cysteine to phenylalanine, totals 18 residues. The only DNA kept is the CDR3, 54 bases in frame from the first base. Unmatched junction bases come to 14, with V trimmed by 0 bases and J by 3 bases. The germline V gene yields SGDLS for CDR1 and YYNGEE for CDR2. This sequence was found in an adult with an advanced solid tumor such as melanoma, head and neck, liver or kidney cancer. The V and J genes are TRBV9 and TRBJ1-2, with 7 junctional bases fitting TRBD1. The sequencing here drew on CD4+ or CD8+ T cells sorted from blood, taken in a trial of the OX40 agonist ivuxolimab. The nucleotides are TGTGCCAGCAGCGTAGCGCACAGGGGTCGGGCCAGGGACTATGGCTACACCTTC. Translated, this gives CASSVAHRGRARDYGYTF.